This TCR beta chain was sequenced for a study of blood T cell repertoires in COVID-19. TCRdb's table, derived via immunoSEQ multiplex PCR, lists solely in-frame clones and lacks some. Of 60,000 to 75,000 clones listed, roughly 80% are singletons. This clone was seen ten or more times. CDR1 and CDR2 (germline): SGHTA, FQGNSA. The ends lost 5 bases at V and 7 bases at J; junction bases unmatched: 9. This CDR3 region has 15 residues. The V gene is TRBV7-2, the J gene TRBJ2-7, with 12 bases lining up with TRBD2. The specimen was peripheral blood. This TCR was recovered from a woman aged 45-60 years with active or convalescent COVID-19. In DNA, the CDR3 is TGTGCCAGCAGCCGGTCGACTAGCGGGAGTTCTGAGCAGTACTTC. It codes for CASSRSTSGSSEQYF.